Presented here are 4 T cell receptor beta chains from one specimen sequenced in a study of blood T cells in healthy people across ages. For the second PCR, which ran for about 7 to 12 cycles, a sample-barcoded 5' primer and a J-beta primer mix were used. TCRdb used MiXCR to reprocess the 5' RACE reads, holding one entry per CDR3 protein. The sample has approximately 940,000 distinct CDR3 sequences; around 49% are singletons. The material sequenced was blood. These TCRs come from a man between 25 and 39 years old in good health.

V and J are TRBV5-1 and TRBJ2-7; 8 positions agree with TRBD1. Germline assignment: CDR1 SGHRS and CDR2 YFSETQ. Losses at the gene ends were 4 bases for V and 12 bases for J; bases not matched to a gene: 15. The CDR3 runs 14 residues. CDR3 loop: CASSTTGGTFEMYF. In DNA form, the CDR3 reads TGCGCCAGCAGCACTACAGGGGGGACCTTCGAGATGTACTTC.

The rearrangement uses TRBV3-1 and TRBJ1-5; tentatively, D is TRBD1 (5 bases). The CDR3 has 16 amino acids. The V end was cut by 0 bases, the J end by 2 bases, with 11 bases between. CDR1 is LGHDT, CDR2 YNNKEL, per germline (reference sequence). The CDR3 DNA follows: TGTGCCAGCAGCCAAGAATTCGGGGCGGGCAATCAGCCCCAGCATTTT. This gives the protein CASSQEFGAGNQPQHF.

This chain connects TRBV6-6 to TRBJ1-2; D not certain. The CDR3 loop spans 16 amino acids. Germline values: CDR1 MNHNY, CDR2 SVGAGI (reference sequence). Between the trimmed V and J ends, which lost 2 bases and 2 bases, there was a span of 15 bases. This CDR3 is CASSYPNSPGNYGYTF. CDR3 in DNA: TGTGCCAGCAGTTACCCAAACTCCCCGGGAAACTATGGCTACACCTTC.

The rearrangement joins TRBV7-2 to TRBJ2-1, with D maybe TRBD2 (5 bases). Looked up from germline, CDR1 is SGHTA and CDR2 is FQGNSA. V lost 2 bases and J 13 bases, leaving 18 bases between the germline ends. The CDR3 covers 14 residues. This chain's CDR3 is CASSLSASGETQFF. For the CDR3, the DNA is TGTGCCAGCAGCTTATCCGCGAGCGGAGAGACCCAGTTCTTC.